This entry describes one T cell receptor (beta chain). V dropped 1 base and J dropped 0 bases, with 7 bases sitting between them. From germline, CDR1 is LNHNV and CDR2 YYDKDF (reference sequence). The CDR3 spans 14 residues. This specimen comes from a study of blood T cell repertoires in COVID-19. On the study more broadly: The United States, Italy and Spain supplied acute and convalescent COVID-19 samples. Sources were T cells, B-cell-depleted T cells, or PBMCs; the material itself was cDNA or gDNA.

Original processing notes: Estimates of nucleated cell counts were drawn from the amplification of reference gene primers. Sequencing was performed with immunoSEQ multiplex PCR; in TCRdb, only in-frame clones are kept and a portion is missing. The D gene and trimming were derived from the DNA, and the V and J assignments and clone size from that table. Among 97,000 or so clones listed, 91% were seen once. This chain links TRBV15 with TRBJ2-7; no reliable D call. This TCR came from a man younger than 35 with acute or convalescent COVID-19. The sequencing input was peripheral blood. CDR3 in DNA: TGTGCCACCAGCAGAGTGGCGGCCTCCTACGAGCAGTACTTC. Translation: CATSRVAASYEQYF.